Each of the 18 T cell receptor beta chains below was sequenced from the same sample in a study of cytomegalovirus exposure and HLA in healthy donors. PCR used 60 Vbeta primers and 13 Jbeta primers. Sequenced by immunoSEQ multiplex PCR; TCRdb stores in-frame clones only, minus some. The sample holds approximately 140,000 clones, just under 65% seen once. The sample was PBMCs. These receptors all stem from a woman aged 55-69 years in good health and CMV-seropositive.

The rearrangement uses TRBV28 and TRBJ2-2; TRBD1 aligns across 7 bases. The V segment lost 3 bases and the J segment 3 bases; nucleotides outside the gene matches: 13. Germline CDR1 reads MDHEN; CDR2 reads SYDVKM. The CDR3 sequence is 18 residues long. The chain's CDR3 is CASSFSSQQGRYTGELFF. CDR3 DNA sequence: TGTGCCAGCAGTTTCAGTTCCCAACAGGGGCGATACACCGGGGAGCTGTTTTTT.

The J gene is TRBJ2-1, the V gene TRBV10-1; possibly TRBD2 for D (5 bases). This CDR3 is built from 16 residues. V was cut by 0 bases and J by 5 bases, with 14 bases left in between. Germline CDR1 WNHNN, CDR2 SYGVQD (reference sequence). This CDR3 is CASSESTGLAHNEQFF. CDR3 nucleotide sequence: TGCGCCAGCAGTGAGTCGACTGGACTCGCGCACAATGAGCAGTTCTTC.

The J gene is TRBJ1-3, the V gene TRBV2; D might be TRBD1 (6 bases). V gave up 5 bases and J gave up 2 bases, with 13 bases separating them. The CDR3 has 15 amino acids. Germline V gene data show CDR1 as SNHLY and CDR2 as FYNNEI. CDR3 DNA sequence: TGTGCCAGCAGTCCCGAAGGGGGAGCTGGAAACACCATATATTTT. Protein: CASSPEGGAGNTIYF. The full variable domain, completed using reference TRBV2 and TRBJ1-3, is EPEVTQTPSHQVTQMGQEVILRCVPISNHLYFYWYRQILGQKVEFLVSFYNNEISEKSEIFDDQFSVERPDGSNFTLKIRSTKLEDSAMYFCASSPEGGAGNTIYFGEGSWLTVV.

The genes are TRBV7-2 and TRBJ2-5; 10 positions match TRBD2. CDR1 is SGHTA, CDR2 FQGNSA, per germline. V lost 4 bases, J lost 7 bases, and 6 bases stayed unmatched. This CDR3 comprises 14 residues. CDR3 in DNA: TGTGCCAGCAGCTCTCTAGCGGGAGACACGACCCAGTACTTC. Protein: CASSSLAGDTTQYF.

The CDR3: CASSLSTGGNIQYF. CDR3 coding DNA: TGCGCCAGCAGCTTAAGTACGGGAGGGAACATTCAGTACTTC. The chain uses TRBV5-1 and TRBJ2-4; 8 bases agree with TRBD2. V lost 2 bases and J lost 7; bases outside the gene matches: 5. The CDR3 totals 14 residues. Germline CDR1 reads SGHRS; CDR2 reads YFSETQ.

The chain combines TRBV4-3 with TRBJ1-1; the D is unclear. Trimming took off 0 bases at V and 5 bases at J, with 16 bases between the two ends. The CDR3 length is 16 residues. Germline assignment: CDR1 LGHNA and CDR2 YSLEER. The CDR3 DNA reads as TGCGCCAGCAGCCAAGAATTTGCGAGGGCGAGGACTGAAGCTTTCTTT. Amino acids: CASSQEFARARTEAFF.

This chain's CDR3 is CASSSPDRDNSPLHF. Here the CDR3 DNA reads TGTGCCAGCAGTTCCCCCGACAGGGACAATTCACCCCTCCACTTT. The chain employs TRBV28 and TRBJ1-6; 7 nucleotides align to TRBD1. Germline assignment: CDR1 MDHEN and CDR2 SYDVKM. This CDR3 is 15 amino acids long. J was trimmed by 7 bases and V by 4 bases; bases with no gene match: 7. Variable domain in full (rest from reference TRBV28 and TRBJ1-6): DVKVTQSSRYLVKRTGEKVFLECVQDMDHENMFWYRQDPGLGLRLIYFSYDVKMKEKGDIPEGYSVSREKKERFSLILESASTNQTSMYLCASSSPDRDNSPLHFGNGTRLTVT.

This chain uses TRBV18 with TRBJ1-1, with D possibly being TRBD1 (5 bases). This CDR3 has 16 residues. Germline V gene sequence: CDR1 KGHSH, CDR2 LQKENI. Deletions cut 3 bases from V and 6 bases from J, with 20 bases between. The CDR3 protein is CASSPAWGRDSPEAFF. The CDR3 DNA reads TGTGCCAGCTCACCGGCCTGGGGCAGGGATTCCCCTGAAGCTTTCTTT.

This chain connects TRBV14 to TRBJ2-1; a weak D match, TRBD2 (6 bases). CDR1 and CDR2 (germline): SGHDN, FVKESK. Trimming took 2 bases from V and 7 from J, leaving 18 bases between them. The CDR3 is 16 amino acids. The CDR3 DNA is TGTGCCAGCAGCCAATTCAGGCTCTCCGCGGGGAATGAGCAGTTCTTC. Its translation: CASSQFRLSAGNEQFF.

This clone was counted a few times. This chain links TRBV2 with TRBJ2-1, with 8 bases aligning to TRBD1. V shed 5 bases and J 9 bases; nucleotides not matched to a gene: 3. Germline V lookup: CDR1 SNHLY, CDR2 FYNNEI. CDR3 size: 12 residues. CDR3 nucleotide sequence: TGTGCCAGCAGTACGACAGGGGTTGAGCAGTTCTTC. This encodes CASSTTGVEQFF.

The chain has TRBV14 and TRBJ2-3; TRBD2 aligns across 7 bases. The V gene end was trimmed by 3 bases and the J gene end by 4 bases; junction bases not matched to a gene: 1. In germline, CDR1 is SGHDN, CDR2 FVKESK. The CDR3 sequence is 13 residues long. CDR3: CASSQGGADTQYF. In nucleotides, the CDR3 is TGTGCCAGCAGCCAGGGGGGGGCAGATACGCAGTATTTT.

The V gene is TRBV19, the J gene TRBJ2-5; 15 nucleotides agree with TRBD2. Germline V lookup: CDR1 LNHDA, CDR2 SQIVND (reference sequence). CDR3 length equals 16 residues. After removal of 6 bases from V and 4 bases from J, the junction contained 6 bases not matched to a gene. The CDR3 DNA reads as TGTGCCAGTAGCTCGGGACTAGCGGGAGGTAGAGAGACCCAGTACTTC. It specifies CASSSGLAGGRETQYF.

The chain uses TRBV28 and TRBJ2-5, with 8 bases fitting TRBD1. Germline values: CDR1 MDHEN, CDR2 SYDVKM. The CDR3 is 15 residues long. Unmatched junction bases numbered 3, after V lost 3 bases and J lost 0 bases. The DNA for the CDR3 is TGTGCCAGCAGTTTCGTGGACAGGGACCAAGAGACCCAGTACTTC. It codes for CASSFVDRDQETQYF.

The CDR3 coding sequence is TGTGCCAGCAGTCGCGGACAGGGGGCGCAGGGTGAGCAGTTCTTC. This translates into CASSRGQGAQGEQFF. The chain couples TRBV28 to TRBJ2-1, with 11 bases lining up with TRBD1. The CDR3 runs to 15 residues. Germline V lookup: CDR1 MDHEN, CDR2 SYDVKM. The ends lost 5 bases at V and 9 bases at J; junction bases unmatched: 9.

The rearrangement uses TRBV5-6 and TRBJ1-4; D is unresolved. Germline V CDR1 and CDR2: SGHDT, YYEEEE. Trimming shortened V by 4 bases and J by 4 bases, and 14 bases separated the two germline ends. The CDR3 runs 15 residues. Here the CDR3 reads CASSQRTGDNEKLFF. CDR3 DNA sequence: TGTGCCAGCAGCCAAAGGACGGGAGATAATGAAAAACTGTTTTTT. Full variable domain (missing parts from reference TRBV5-6 and TRBJ1-4): DAGVTQSPTHLIKTRGQQVTLRCSPKSGHDTVSWYQQALGQGPQFIFQYYEEEERQRGNFPDRFSGHQFPNYSSELNVNALLLGDSALYLCASSQRTGDNEKLFFGSGTQLSVL.

The chain has TRBV2 and TRBJ1-5, with TRBD1 matching over 9 bases. Germline loops: CDR1 SNHLY, CDR2 FYNNEI. This CDR3 has 14 amino acids. Unmatched junction bases numbered 5, after V lost 6 bases and J lost 5 bases. CDR3 sequence reads: CASSRDRVDQPQHF. CDR3 DNA sequence: TGTGCCAGCAGCCGGGACAGGGTTGATCAGCCCCAGCATTTT.

The sample holds a few counts of this clone. This chain links TRBV6-5 with TRBJ1-2; a weak D match, TRBD1 (6 bases). V shed 4 bases and J shed 4 bases, with 10 bases lying between them. Germline V gene sequence: CDR1 MNHEY, CDR2 SVGAGI. The CDR3 spans 13 residues. The CDR3 sequence: CASSSRGSYGYTF. The CDR3 nucleotides are TGTGCCAGCAGTTCGAGGGGGTCCTATGGCTACACCTTC.

V usage is TRBV18 and J usage is TRBJ2-5; D gene ambiguous. The length of the CDR3 is 11 residues. Germline V gives CDR1 KGHSH, CDR2 LQKENI. The V end was cut by 3 bases, the J end by 4 bases, with 3 bases between. The CDR3 nucleotides are TGTGCCAGCTCACCTCGAGAGACCCAGTACTTC. This gives the protein CASSPRETQYF.